Listed below are T cell receptor beta chains from one sample, sequenced in a study of T cell responses to AZD1222 COVID-19 vaccine. The protocol was immunoSEQ multiplex PCR, while the TCRdb copy is restricted to in-frame clones and leaves out a portion. The table includes 95,000 to 130,000 clones, about 90% detected once. Here the sequenced sample was peripheral blood, taken 28 days after the second AZD1222 dose. These receptors originate from an adult who received the AZD1222 COVID-19 vaccine. CDR3s include the opening cysteine and the closing phenylalanine or tryptophan. The D gene is left open where the match is weak. The listing skips clone size in some rows; elsewhere it reads once, few, many or a size class.

CDR3aa: CASSALNTYNEQFF; CDR3nt: TGTGCCAGCAGTGCCCTAAACACCTACAATGAGCAGTTCTTC; j_gene: TRBJ2-1; abundance: .; v_gene: TRBV25-1; d_gene: .
CDR3aa: CSVGTALNIQYF; CDR3nt: TGCAGCGTTGGGACAGCCCTAAACATTCAGTACTTC; j_gene: TRBJ2-4; abundance: .; v_gene: TRBV29-1; d_gene: .
CDR3aa: CASSLPRAGLNQPQHF; CDR3nt: TGTGCCAGCAGTCTACCGAGGGCAGGGCTCAATCAGCCCCAGCATTTT; j_gene: TRBJ1-5; abundance: .; v_gene: TRBV28; d_gene: .
CDR3aa: CAWSVRQDGAGELFF; CDR3nt: TGTGCCTGGAGTGTACGGCAGGATGGGGCCGGGGAGCTGTTTTTT; j_gene: TRBJ2-2; abundance: .; v_gene: TRBV30; d_gene: .
CDR3aa: CASSPSGYYAGGRADIETQYF; CDR3nt: TGTGCCAGCTCACCTTCGGGCTACTACGCCGGAGGGAGGGCCGATATAGAGACCCAGTACTTC; j_gene: TRBJ2-5; abundance: once; v_gene: TRBV18; d_gene: TRBD2
CDR3aa: CASSFLVGTYEQYF; CDR3nt: TGTGCCAGCAGTTTTTTGGTGGGAACCTACGAGCAGTACTTC; j_gene: TRBJ2-7; abundance: .; v_gene: TRBV28; d_gene: .
CDR3aa: CASSQDWSGRGNEQFF; CDR3nt: TGTGCCAGCAGCCAAGATTGGAGCGGGAGGGGTAATGAGCAGTTCTTC; j_gene: TRBJ2-1; abundance: .; v_gene: TRBV3-1/TRBV3-2; d_gene: TRBD2
CDR3aa: CASSLADRGENEKLFF; CDR3nt: TGCGCCAGCAGCTTGGCCGACAGGGGCGAGAATGAAAAACTGTTTTTT; j_gene: TRBJ1-4; abundance: .; v_gene: TRBV5-1; d_gene: TRBD1
CDR3aa: CASSHKGWGQFSYTF; CDR3nt: TGTGCCAGCAGCCATAAAGGGTGGGGTCAGTTTAGCTACACCTTC; j_gene: TRBJ1-2; abundance: .; v_gene: TRBV3-1/TRBV3-2; d_gene: .
CDR3aa: CASRPGQGAGQPQHF; CDR3nt: TGTGCCAGTAGGCCGGGACAGGGGGCTGGTCAGCCCCAGCATTTT; j_gene: TRBJ1-5; abundance: .; v_gene: TRBV19; d_gene: TRBD1
CDR3aa: CASRKGRRGNTEAFF; CDR3nt: TGTGCCAGCAGAAAAGGTCGAAGGGGTAACACTGAAGCTTTCTTT; j_gene: TRBJ1-1; abundance: .; v_gene: TRBV27; d_gene: .
CDR3aa: CASPPGLLAGDNEQFF; CDR3nt: TGTGCCAGCCCCCCAGGCCTGCTAGCGGGGGACAATGAGCAGTTCTTC; j_gene: TRBJ2-1; abundance: .; v_gene: TRBV7-9; d_gene: TRBD2
CDR3aa: CASSPDFSLRSRVYEQYF; CDR3nt: TGTGCCAGCAGCCCAGATTTCAGCCTCCGGTCGCGAGTCTACGAGCAGTACTTC; j_gene: TRBJ2-7; abundance: .; v_gene: TRBV7-9; d_gene: .
CDR3aa: CASSPAGALNTEAFF; CDR3nt: TGTGCCAGCAGCCCAGCCGGGGCTTTGAACACTGAAGCTTTCTTT; j_gene: TRBJ1-1; abundance: .; v_gene: TRBV14; d_gene: .
CDR3aa: CASSSRTSGIRETQYF; CDR3nt: TGTGCCAGCAGCTCGCGGACTAGCGGAATCAGGGAGACCCAGTACTTC; j_gene: TRBJ2-5; abundance: .; v_gene: TRBV7-2; d_gene: TRBD2
CDR3aa: CASTGTDNSGNTIYF; CDR3nt: TGTGCCAGCACCGGGACAGATAACTCTGGAAACACCATATATTTT; j_gene: TRBJ1-3; abundance: .; v_gene: TRBV28; d_gene: TRBD1
CDR3aa: CASSLGLANYEQYF; CDR3nt: TGCGCCAGCAGCTTGGGACTAGCGAACTACGAGCAGTACTTC; j_gene: TRBJ2-7; abundance: .; v_gene: TRBV5-1; d_gene: TRBD2
CDR3aa: CASSTGASGNTIYF; CDR3nt: TGTGCCAGTAGTACCGGGGCCTCTGGAAACACCATATATTTT; j_gene: TRBJ1-3; abundance: .; v_gene: TRBV19; d_gene: .
CDR3aa: CASSQGGRGGELFF; CDR3nt: TGTGCCAGCAGCCAAGGGGGCAGGGGCGGGGAGCTGTTTTTT; j_gene: TRBJ2-2; abundance: .; v_gene: TRBV3-1/TRBV3-2; d_gene: .
CDR3aa: CASSWTTSLEQYF; CDR3nt: TGCGCCAGCAGCTGGACTACCTCTCTAGAGCAGTACTTC; j_gene: TRBJ2-7; abundance: .; v_gene: TRBV5-1; d_gene: .
CDR3aa: CASSQVGGSGANVLTF; CDR3nt: TGTGCCAGCAGCCAAGTAGGAGGCTCTGGGGCCAACGTCCTGACTTTC; j_gene: TRBJ2-6; abundance: .; v_gene: TRBV3-1/TRBV3-2; d_gene: .
CDR3aa: CASARDQAYEQYF; CDR3nt: TGTGCCAGCGCCCGGGACCAAGCCTACGAGCAGTACTTC; j_gene: TRBJ2-7; abundance: .; v_gene: TRBV5-4; d_gene: .